These T cell receptor beta chains were read from a single sample in a study of identical twins. Each CDR3 protein gets one entry after TCRdb re-called the 5' RACE reads with MiXCR. The table lists about 200,000 distinct CDR3 sequences, under 10% of them singletons. Another study also made use of these data, one on yellow fever vaccine responses in identical twins.

The sequencing input was memory (CD45RO+) T cells sorted from blood. All receptors come from a woman in her late teens or twenties in good health. CDR3s include the opening cysteine and the closing phenylalanine or tryptophan. The D gene is left open where the match is weak. Size is omitted from some rows. Given values are once, few, many or a class for expanded clones.

D	V	J	size	CDR3	DNA
NA	TRBV20-1	TRBJ2-7	many	CSAPRARSGYEQYF	TGCAGTGCCCCCCGGGCGCGTAGTGGCTACGAGCAGTACTTC
NA	TRBV28	TRBJ2-4	many	CASRPPGSRNIQYF	TGTGCCAGCCGTCCCCCAGGGTCTAGGAACATTCAGTACTTC
NA	TRBV10-3	TRBJ1-4	few	CAIRADGGNEKLFF	TGTGCCATCAGGGCGGACGGTGGAAATGAAAAACTGTTTTTT
TRBD1	TRBV9	TRBJ2-7	NA	CASSLGAGGNEQYF	TGTGCCAGCAGCCTAGGGGCAGGGGGTAACGAGCAGTACTTC
TRBD2	TRBV20-1	TRBJ2-3	few	CSARRGTSQRLTSTDTQYF	TGCAGTGCTAGACGCGGGACTAGCCAGAGACTAACTAGCACAGATACGCAGTATTTT
NA	TRBV7-9	TRBJ2-7	many	CASSLEGSGAYEQYF	TGTGCCAGCAGCTTAGAGGGTTCAGGGGCCTACGAGCAGTACTTC
NA	TRBV6-2/TRBV6-3	TRBJ1-5	many	CASSPSGVLNQPQHF	TGTGCCAGCAGCCCGTCCGGCGTCCTAAATCAGCCCCAGCATTTT
TRBD2	TRBV5-1	TRBJ2-1	many	CASSQGLAGVAYNEQFF	TGCGCCAGCAGCCAGGGACTAGCGGGAGTGGCCTACAATGAGCAGTTCTTC
NA	TRBV7-9	TRBJ2-3	many	CASKGTGPSGAQYF	TGTGCCAGCAAGGGAACAGGTCCCAGCGGTGCGCAGTATTTT
TRBD2	TRBV12-3/TRBV12-4	TRBJ2-5	many	CASSFSGGVKTQYF	TGTGCCAGCAGTTTTAGCGGGGGGGTAAAGACCCAGTACTTC
NA	TRBV6-6	TRBJ1-1	NA	CASSYSGVLNTEAFF	TGTGCCAGCAGTTACTCCGGCGTATTGAACACTGAAGCTTTCTTT
NA	TRBV7-3	TRBJ1-5	NA	CASMGSNQPQHF	TGTGCCAGCATGGGGAGCAATCAGCCCCAGCATTTT
NA	TRBV12-3/TRBV12-4	TRBJ1-1	few	CASSLIGGAGEAFF	TGTGCCAGCAGTTTAATAGGAGGCGCAGGTGAAGCTTTCTTT
TRBD2	TRBV4-2	TRBJ2-5	many	CASSATSFGQETQYF	TGTGCCAGCAGCGCGACTAGCTTCGGCCAAGAGACCCAGTACTTC
NA	TRBV5-1	TRBJ2-5	NA	CASSLSGGSGTQYF	TGCGCCAGCAGCTTGAGTGGAGGGAGCGGGACCCAGTACTTC
NA	TRBV7-2	TRBJ1-2	NA	CASSPWDRGYTF	TGTGCCAGCAGCCCCTGGGACCGTGGCTACACCTTC
TRBD1	TRBV14	TRBJ1-1	many	CASSLRTGDNTEAFF	TGTGCCAGCAGCCTCAGGACAGGGGACAACACTGAAGCTTTCTTT
TRBD2	TRBV7-9	TRBJ2-3	many	CASSKSAGADTQYF	TGTGCCAGCAGTAAATCAGCGGGAGCCGATACGCAGTATTTT
NA	TRBV7-9	TRBJ2-2	many	CASSRQSGELFF	TGTGCCAGCAGCAGACAGTCCGGGGAGCTGTTTTTT
NA	TRBV3-1	TRBJ1-1	NA	CASSREGLNTEAFF	TGTGCCAGCAGCCGAGAGGGATTGAACACTGAAGCTTTCTTT
TRBD1	TRBV6-2/TRBV6-3	TRBJ1-6	NA	CASSSGQGENSPLHF	TGTGCCAGCAGTTCCGGACAGGGGGAAAATTCACCCCTCCACTTT
NA	TRBV12-3/TRBV12-4	TRBJ2-5	many	CASSWAGTEETQYF	TGTGCCAGCAGTTGGGCAGGGACCGAAGAGACCCAGTACTTC
NA	TRBV6-5	TRBJ2-3	NA	CATKRGEDTQYF	TGTGCCACCAAAAGGGGGGAAGATACGCAGTATTTT
NA	TRBV7-9	TRBJ2-5	NA	CASSHLLDRYGETQYF	TGTGCCAGCAGCCATCTGTTAGACCGATACGGAGAGACCCAGTACTTC
TRBD2	TRBV5-6	TRBJ2-2	many	CATQTSGVRELFF	TGTGCCACCCAGACTAGCGGGGTCCGGGAGCTGTTTTTT
TRBD2	TRBV4-2	TRBJ2-2	NA	CASSQYLAGGPTGELFF	TGTGCCAGCAGCCAATATCTAGCGGGAGGGCCCACCGGGGAGCTGTTTTTT
NA	TRBV5-1	TRBJ2-3	NA	CASSGKTTSTDTQYF	TGCGCCAGCAGCGGGAAGACAACTAGCACAGATACGCAGTATTTT
NA	TRBV3-1	TRBJ2-3	NA	CATCQDTGVTDTQYF	TGTGCCACCTGCCAAGACACCGGAGTCACAGATACGCAGTATTTT